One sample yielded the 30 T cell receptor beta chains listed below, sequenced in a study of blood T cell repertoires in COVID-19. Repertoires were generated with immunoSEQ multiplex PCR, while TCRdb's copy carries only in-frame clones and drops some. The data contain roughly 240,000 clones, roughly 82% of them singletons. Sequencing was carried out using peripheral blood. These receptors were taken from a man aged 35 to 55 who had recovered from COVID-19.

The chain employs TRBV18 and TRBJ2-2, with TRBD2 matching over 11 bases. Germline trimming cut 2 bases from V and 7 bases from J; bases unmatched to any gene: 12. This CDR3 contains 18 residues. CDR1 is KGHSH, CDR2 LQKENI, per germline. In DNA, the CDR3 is TGTGCCAGCTCACCATCGCGGCCCCTAGCGGGAGGTAACGGGGAGCTGTTTTTT. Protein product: CASSPSRPLAGGNGELFF. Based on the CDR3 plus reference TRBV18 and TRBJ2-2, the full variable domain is NAGVMQNPRHLVRRRGQEARLRCSPMKGHSHVYWYRQLPEEGLKFMVYLQKENIIDESGMPKERFSAEFPKEGPSILRIQQVVRGDSAAYFCASSPSRPLAGGNGELFFGEGSRLTVL.

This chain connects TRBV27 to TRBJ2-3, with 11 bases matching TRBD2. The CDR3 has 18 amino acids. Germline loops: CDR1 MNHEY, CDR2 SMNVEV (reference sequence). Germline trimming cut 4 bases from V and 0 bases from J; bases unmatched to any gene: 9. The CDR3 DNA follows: TGTGCCAGCAGTTATCGGGTAGCGGGGGGGCGAAGCACAGATACGCAGTATTTT. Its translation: CASSYRVAGGRSTDTQYF.

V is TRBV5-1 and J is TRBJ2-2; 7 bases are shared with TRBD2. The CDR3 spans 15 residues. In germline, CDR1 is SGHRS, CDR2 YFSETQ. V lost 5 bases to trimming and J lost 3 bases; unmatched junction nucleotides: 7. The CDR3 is CASSYQAGDTGELFF. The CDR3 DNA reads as TGCGCCAGCAGTTATCAGGCGGGGGACACCGGGGAGCTGTTTTTT.

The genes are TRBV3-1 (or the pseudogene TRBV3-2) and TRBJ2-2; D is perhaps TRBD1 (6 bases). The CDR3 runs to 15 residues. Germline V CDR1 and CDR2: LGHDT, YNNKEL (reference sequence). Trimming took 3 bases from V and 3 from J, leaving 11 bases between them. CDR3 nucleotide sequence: TGTGCCAGCAGCCACCACAACAGGGACACCGGGGAGCTGTTTTTT. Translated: CASSHHNRDTGELFF.

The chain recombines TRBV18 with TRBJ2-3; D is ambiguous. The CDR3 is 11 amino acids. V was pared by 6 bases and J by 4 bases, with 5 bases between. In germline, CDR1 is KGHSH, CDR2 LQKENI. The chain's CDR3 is CASSTADTQYF. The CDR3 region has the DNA TGTGCCAGCTCTACGGCAGATACGCAGTATTTT.

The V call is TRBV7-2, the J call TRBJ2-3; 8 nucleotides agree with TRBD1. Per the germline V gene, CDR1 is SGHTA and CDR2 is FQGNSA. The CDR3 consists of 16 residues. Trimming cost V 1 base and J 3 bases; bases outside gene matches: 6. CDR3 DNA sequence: TGTGCCAGCAGCTTAGGCAGACAGGGGATTACAGATACGCAGTATTTT. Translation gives CASSLGRQGITDTQYF.

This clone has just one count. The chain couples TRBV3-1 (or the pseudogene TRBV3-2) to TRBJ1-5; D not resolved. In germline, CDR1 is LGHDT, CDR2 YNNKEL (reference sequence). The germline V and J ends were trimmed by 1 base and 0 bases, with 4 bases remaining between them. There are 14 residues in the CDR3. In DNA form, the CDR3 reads TGTGCCAGCAGCCAAGCCGTTAGCAATCAGCCCCAGCATTTT. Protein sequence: CASSQAVSNQPQHF.

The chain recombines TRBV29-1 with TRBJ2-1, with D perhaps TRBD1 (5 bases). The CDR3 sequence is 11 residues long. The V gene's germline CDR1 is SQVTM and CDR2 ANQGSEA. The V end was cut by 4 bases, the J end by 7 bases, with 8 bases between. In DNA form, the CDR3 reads TGCAGCGTTGTTGGGGCTAATGAGCAGTTCTTC. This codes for CSVVGANEQFF.

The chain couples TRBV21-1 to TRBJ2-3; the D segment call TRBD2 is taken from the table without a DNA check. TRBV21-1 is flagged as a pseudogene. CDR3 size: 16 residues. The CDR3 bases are TGTGCCAGCAGCAAAACGGGAAAGAAGGGAACAGATACGCAGTATTTT. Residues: CASSKTGKKGTDTQYF.

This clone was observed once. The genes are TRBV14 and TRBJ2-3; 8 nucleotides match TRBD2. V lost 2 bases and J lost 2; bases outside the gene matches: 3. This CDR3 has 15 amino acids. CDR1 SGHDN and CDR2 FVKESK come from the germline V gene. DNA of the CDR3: TGTGCCAGCAGCCAATCGGGAGGGGCCACAGATACGCAGTATTTT. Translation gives CASSQSGGATDTQYF. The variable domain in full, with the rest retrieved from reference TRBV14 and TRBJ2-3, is EAGVTQFPSHSVIEKGQTVTLRCDPISGHDNLYWYRRVMGKEIKFLLHFVKESKQDESGMPNNRFLAERTGGTYSTLKVQPAELEDSGVYFCASSQSGGATDTQYFGPGTRLTVL.

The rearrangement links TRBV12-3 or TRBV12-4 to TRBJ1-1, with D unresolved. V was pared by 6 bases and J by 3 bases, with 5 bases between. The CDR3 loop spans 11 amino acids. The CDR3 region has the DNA TGTGCCAGCAGGCGGGACACTGAAGCTTTCTTT. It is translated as CASRRDTEAFF.

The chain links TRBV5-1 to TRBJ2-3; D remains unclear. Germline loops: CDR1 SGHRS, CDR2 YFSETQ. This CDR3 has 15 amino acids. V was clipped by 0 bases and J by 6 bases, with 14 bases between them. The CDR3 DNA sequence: TGCGCCAGCAGCTTGGGACTTTCCGGTGGTGATACGCAGTATTTT. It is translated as CASSLGLSGGDTQYF.

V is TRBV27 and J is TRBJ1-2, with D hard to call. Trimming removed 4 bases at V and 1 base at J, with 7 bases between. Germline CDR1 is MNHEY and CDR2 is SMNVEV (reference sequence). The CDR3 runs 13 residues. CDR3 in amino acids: CASSSTLNYGYTF. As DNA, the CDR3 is TGTGCCAGCAGTTCGACACTTAACTATGGCTACACCTTC.

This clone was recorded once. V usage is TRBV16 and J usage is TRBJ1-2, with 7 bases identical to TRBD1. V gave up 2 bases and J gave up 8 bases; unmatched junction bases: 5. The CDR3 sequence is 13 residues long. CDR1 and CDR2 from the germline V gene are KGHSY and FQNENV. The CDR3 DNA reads TGTGCCAGCAGCCAAAACAGGGGCGACGGCTACACCTTC. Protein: CASSQNRGDGYTF.

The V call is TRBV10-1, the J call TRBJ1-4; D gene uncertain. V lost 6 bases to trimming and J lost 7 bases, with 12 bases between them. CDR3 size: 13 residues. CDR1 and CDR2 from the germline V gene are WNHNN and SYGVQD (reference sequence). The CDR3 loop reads CASRPDGSEKLFF. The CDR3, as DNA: TGCGCCAGCAGACCTGACGGGAGTGAAAAACTGTTTTTT.

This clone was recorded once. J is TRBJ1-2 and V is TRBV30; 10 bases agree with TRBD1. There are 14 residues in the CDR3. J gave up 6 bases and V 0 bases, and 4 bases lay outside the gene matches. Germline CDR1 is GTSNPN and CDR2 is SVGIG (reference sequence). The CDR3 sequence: CAWSVGGQGDGYTF. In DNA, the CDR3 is TGTGCCTGGAGTGTGGGTGGACAGGGGGATGGCTACACCTTC.

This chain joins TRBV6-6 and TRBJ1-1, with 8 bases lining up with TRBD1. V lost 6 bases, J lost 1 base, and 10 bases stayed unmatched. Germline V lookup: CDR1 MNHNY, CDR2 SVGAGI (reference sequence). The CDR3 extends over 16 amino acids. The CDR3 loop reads CASRPIDRGENTEAFF. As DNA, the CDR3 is TGTGCCAGCAGGCCCATCGACAGGGGTGAGAACACTGAAGCTTTCTTT.

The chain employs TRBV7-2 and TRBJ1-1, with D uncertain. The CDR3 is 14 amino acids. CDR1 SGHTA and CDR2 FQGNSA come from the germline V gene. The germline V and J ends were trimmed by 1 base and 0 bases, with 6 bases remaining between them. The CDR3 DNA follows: TGTGCCAGCAGCTTAGTAGTAGTGAACACTGAAGCTTTCTTT. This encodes CASSLVVVNTEAFF.

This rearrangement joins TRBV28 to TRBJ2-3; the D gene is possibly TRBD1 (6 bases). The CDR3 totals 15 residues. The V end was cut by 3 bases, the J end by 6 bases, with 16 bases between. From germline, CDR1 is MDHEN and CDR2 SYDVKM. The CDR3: CASSFAQGSTDTQYF. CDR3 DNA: TGTGCCAGCAGTTTTGCTCAGGGGTCGACCGATACGCAGTATTTT.

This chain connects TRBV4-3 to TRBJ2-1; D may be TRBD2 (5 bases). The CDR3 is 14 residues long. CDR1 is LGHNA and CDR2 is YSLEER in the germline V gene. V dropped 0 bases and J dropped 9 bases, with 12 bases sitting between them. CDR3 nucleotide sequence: TGCGCCAGCAGCCAAGATCGCTTTGGGAGTGAGCAGTTCTTC. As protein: CASSQDRFGSEQFF.

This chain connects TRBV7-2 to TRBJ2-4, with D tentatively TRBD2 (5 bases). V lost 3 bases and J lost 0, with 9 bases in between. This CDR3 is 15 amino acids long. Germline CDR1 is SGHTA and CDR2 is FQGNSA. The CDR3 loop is CASSFRDPAKNIQYF. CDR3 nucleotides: TGTGCCAGCAGCTTTCGGGATCCAGCCAAAAACATTCAGTACTTC. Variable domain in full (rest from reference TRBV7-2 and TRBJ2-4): GAGVSQSPSNKVTEKGKDVELRCDPISGHTALYWYRQSLGQGLEFLIYFQGNSAPDKSGLPSDRFSAERTGGSVSTLTIQRTQQEDSAVYLCASSFRDPAKNIQYFGAGTRLSVL.

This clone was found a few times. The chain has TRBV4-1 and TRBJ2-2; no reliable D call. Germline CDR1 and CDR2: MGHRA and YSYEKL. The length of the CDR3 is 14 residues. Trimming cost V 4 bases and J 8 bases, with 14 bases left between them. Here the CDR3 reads CASSPLPGPGELFF. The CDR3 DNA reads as TGCGCCAGCAGCCCTTTACCCGGTCCGGGGGAGCTGTTTTTT.

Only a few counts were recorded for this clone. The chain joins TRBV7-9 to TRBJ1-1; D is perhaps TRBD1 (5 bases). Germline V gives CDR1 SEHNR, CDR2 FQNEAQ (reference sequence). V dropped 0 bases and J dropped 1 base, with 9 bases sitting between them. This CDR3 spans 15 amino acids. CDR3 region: CASSLATGGNTEAFF. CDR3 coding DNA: TGTGCCAGCAGCTTAGCGACCGGGGGGAACACTGAAGCTTTCTTT.

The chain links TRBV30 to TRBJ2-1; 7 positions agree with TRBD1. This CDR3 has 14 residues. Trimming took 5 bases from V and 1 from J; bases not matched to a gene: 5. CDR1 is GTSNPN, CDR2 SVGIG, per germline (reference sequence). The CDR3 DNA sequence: TGTGCCTGGGACAGGGTAGGGTCCTACAATGAGCAGTTCTTC. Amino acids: CAWDRVGSYNEQFF.

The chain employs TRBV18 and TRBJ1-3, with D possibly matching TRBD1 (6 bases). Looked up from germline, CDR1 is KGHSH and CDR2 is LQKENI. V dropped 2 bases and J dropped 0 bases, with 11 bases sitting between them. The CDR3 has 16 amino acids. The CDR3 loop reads CASSPWGHRSGNTIYF. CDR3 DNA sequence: TGTGCCAGCTCACCATGGGGACACCGCTCTGGAAACACCATATATTTT.

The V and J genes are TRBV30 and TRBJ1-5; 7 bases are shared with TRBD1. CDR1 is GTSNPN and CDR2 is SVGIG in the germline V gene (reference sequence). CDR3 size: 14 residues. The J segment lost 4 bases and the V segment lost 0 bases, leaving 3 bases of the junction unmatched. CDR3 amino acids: CAWSVNRGNQPQHF. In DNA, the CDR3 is TGTGCCTGGAGTGTAAACAGGGGTAATCAGCCCCAGCATTTT.

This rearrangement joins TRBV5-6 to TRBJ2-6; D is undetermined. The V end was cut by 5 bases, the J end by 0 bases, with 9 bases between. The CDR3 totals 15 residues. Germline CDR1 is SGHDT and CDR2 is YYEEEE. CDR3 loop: CASRSLVSGANVLTF. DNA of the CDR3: TGTGCCAGCAGGAGTCTAGTCTCTGGGGCCAACGTCCTGACTTTC.

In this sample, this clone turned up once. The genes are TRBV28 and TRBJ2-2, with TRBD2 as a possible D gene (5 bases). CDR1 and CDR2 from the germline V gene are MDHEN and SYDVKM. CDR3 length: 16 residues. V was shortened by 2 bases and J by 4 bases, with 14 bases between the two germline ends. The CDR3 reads CASSLGLAVGTGELFF. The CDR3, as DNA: TGTGCCAGCAGTTTAGGGCTAGCTGTGGGCACCGGGGAGCTGTTTTTT. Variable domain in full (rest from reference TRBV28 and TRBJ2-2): DVKVTQSSRYLVKRTGEKVFLECVQDMDHENMFWYRQDPGLGLRLIYFSYDVKMKEKGDIPEGYSVSREKKERFSLILESASTNQTSMYLCASSLGLAVGTGELFFGEGSRLTVL.

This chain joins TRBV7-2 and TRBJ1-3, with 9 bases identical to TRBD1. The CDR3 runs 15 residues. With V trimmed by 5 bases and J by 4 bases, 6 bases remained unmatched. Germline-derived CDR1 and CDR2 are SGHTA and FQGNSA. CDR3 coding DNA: TGTGCCAGCAGCACACAGGGGGCAAGAGGAAACACCATATATTTT. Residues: CASSTQGARGNTIYF.

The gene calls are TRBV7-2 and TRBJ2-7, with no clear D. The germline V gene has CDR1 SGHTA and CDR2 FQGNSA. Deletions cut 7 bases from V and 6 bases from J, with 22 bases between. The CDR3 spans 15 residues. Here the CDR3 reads CASTGLGLLGGEQYF. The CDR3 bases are TGTGCCAGCACCGGCTTAGGTCTCCTAGGTGGCGAGCAGTACTTC. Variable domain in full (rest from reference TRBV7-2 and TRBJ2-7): GAGVSQSPSNKVTEKGKDVELRCDPISGHTALYWYRQSLGQGLEFLIYFQGNSAPDKSGLPSDRFSAERTGGSVSTLTIQRTQQEDSAVYLCASTGLGLLGGEQYFGPGTRLTVT.